The present TCR beta chain was sequenced within a study of OX40 agonist ivuxolimab in advanced cancers. The table came from immunoSEQ multiplex PCR; TCRdb's copy has only in-frame clones and leaves some out. Of around 70,000 clones in the sample, about 89% were seen once. This CDR3 region has 14 residues. V dropped 0 bases and J dropped 0 bases, with 6 bases sitting between them. Germline-derived CDR1 and CDR2 are GTSNPN and SVGIG (reference sequence). This clone has more than one count but fewer than ten. This chain uses TRBV30 with TRBJ1-3, with no clear D. This sample comprised CD4+ or CD8+ T cells sorted from blood, obtained in a trial of the OX40 agonist ivuxolimab. The clonotype was recovered from an adult with an advanced solid tumor such as melanoma, head and neck, liver or kidney cancer. For the CDR3, the DNA is TGTGCCTGGAGTGTGGGGATCTCTGGAAACACCATATATTTT. Its translation: CAWSVGISGNTIYF.